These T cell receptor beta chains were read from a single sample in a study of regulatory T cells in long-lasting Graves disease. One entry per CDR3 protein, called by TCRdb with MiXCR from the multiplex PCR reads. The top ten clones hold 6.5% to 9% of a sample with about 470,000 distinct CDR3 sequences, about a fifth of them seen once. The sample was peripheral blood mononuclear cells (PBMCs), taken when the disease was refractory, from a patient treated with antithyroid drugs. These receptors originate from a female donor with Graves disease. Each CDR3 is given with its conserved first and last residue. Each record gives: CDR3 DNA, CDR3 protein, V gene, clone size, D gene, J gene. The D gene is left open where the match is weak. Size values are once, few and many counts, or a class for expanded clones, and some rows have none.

cdr3_nt: TGTGCCAGCACTCTTGCCGGAGGCTACACCTTC
cdr3_aa: CASTLAGGYTF
v_call: TRBV6-2/TRBV6-3
clone_size: NA
d_call: NA
j_call: TRBJ1-2

cdr3_nt: TGTGCCAGCAGTTTAGCGGTAGCCAAAAACATTCAGTACTTC
cdr3_aa: CASSLAVAKNIQYF
v_call: TRBV28
clone_size: many
d_call: NA
j_call: TRBJ2-4

cdr3_nt: TGTGCCAGCATAGAGGTCGAAGAGACCCAGTACTTC
cdr3_aa: CASIEVEETQYF
v_call: TRBV2
clone_size: many
d_call: NA
j_call: TRBJ2-5

cdr3_nt: TGTGCCAGCAGTGACCGACAGGTAGATCAGCCCCAGCATTTT
cdr3_aa: CASSDRQVDQPQHF
v_call: TRBV2
clone_size: many
d_call: NA
j_call: TRBJ1-5

cdr3_nt: TGTGCCAGTAGTACCGCGGGTGGAAATCAGCCCCAGCATTTT
cdr3_aa: CASSTAGGNQPQHF
v_call: TRBV19
clone_size: NA
d_call: NA
j_call: TRBJ1-5

cdr3_nt: TGTGCCAGCAGGGGACAGGGATGGGGTGGCTACACCTTC
cdr3_aa: CASRGQGWGGYTF
v_call: TRBV12-3/TRBV12-4
clone_size: many
d_call: TRBD1
j_call: TRBJ1-2

cdr3_nt: TGTGCCTGGAGGCCTCAGATTGAAGCTTTCTTT
cdr3_aa: CAWRPQIEAFF
v_call: TRBV30
clone_size: NA
d_call: NA
j_call: TRBJ1-1

cdr3_nt: TGTGCCATCAGTGAGTCAGCGGGAGGCTACGAGCAGTACTTC
cdr3_aa: CAISESAGGYEQYF
v_call: TRBV10-3
clone_size: many
d_call: TRBD2
j_call: TRBJ2-7

cdr3_nt: TGTGCCAGCAGCATGGACAGCGGAACTGGAAACACCATATATTTT
cdr3_aa: CASSMDSGTGNTIYF
v_call: TRBV5-5
clone_size: NA
d_call: NA
j_call: TRBJ1-3

cdr3_nt: TGTGCCAGCAGCCAAGATCAAGGGGAAGTTTATTCGCGGGGCTACACCTTC
cdr3_aa: CASSQDQGEVYSRGYTF
v_call: TRBV14
clone_size: NA
d_call: NA
j_call: TRBJ1-2

cdr3_nt: TGTGCCAGCACCAAAAATTATGCACCAGGGACAGAGATATATGGCTACACCTTC
cdr3_aa: CASTKNYAPGTEIYGYTF
v_call: TRBV7-2
clone_size: few
d_call: TRBD1
j_call: TRBJ1-2

cdr3_nt: TGTGCCAGTAGTTTCGGGACAGGGCGTGCCGGAGCCTACGAGCAGTACTTC
cdr3_aa: CASSFGTGRAGAYEQYF
v_call: TRBV19
clone_size: NA
d_call: TRBD1
j_call: TRBJ2-7

cdr3_nt: TGTGCCAGCAGTCCCGCGGGGGACACTGAAGCTTTCTTT
cdr3_aa: CASSPAGDTEAFF
v_call: TRBV28
clone_size: many
d_call: NA
j_call: TRBJ1-1

cdr3_nt: TGTGCCAGCAGAACACAGGGGGGGGCCTACGAGCAGTACTTC
cdr3_aa: CASRTQGGAYEQYF
v_call: TRBV28
clone_size: many
d_call: NA
j_call: TRBJ2-7

cdr3_nt: TGCGCCAGCAGCTACGATTCCGGGGCCACTGAAGCTTTCTTT
cdr3_aa: CASSYDSGATEAFF
v_call: TRBV5-1
clone_size: NA
d_call: NA
j_call: TRBJ1-1

cdr3_nt: TGTGCCAGCAGCCTTCTCCAGGGAAATCAGCCCCAGCATTTT
cdr3_aa: CASSLLQGNQPQHF
v_call: TRBV28
clone_size: many
d_call: NA
j_call: TRBJ1-5

cdr3_nt: TGTGCCAGTAGTATCGCCGGGACAGCAAATTCACCCCTCCACTTT
cdr3_aa: CASSIAGTANSPLHF
v_call: TRBV19
clone_size: few
d_call: TRBD1
j_call: TRBJ1-6

cdr3_nt: TGTGCCTGGAGTGTCGGAGCGGGAGTCGAATACGAGCAGTACTTC
cdr3_aa: CAWSVGAGVEYEQYF
v_call: TRBV30
clone_size: NA
d_call: TRBD2
j_call: TRBJ2-7

cdr3_nt: TGTGCTAGTGGTTTGGCCCCAGGGTCAGGCTACGAGCAGTACTTC
cdr3_aa: CASGLAPGSGYEQYF
v_call: TRBV12-5
clone_size: NA
d_call: NA
j_call: TRBJ2-7

cdr3_nt: TGTGCCAGCAGTTCCGGAAGGGATGGCTACACCTTC
cdr3_aa: CASSSGRDGYTF
v_call: TRBV28
clone_size: many
d_call: NA
j_call: TRBJ1-2

cdr3_nt: TGTGCCAGCAGTTTAGGGGGATCCCTCTATGGCTACACCTTC
cdr3_aa: CASSLGGSLYGYTF
v_call: TRBV28
clone_size: many
d_call: NA
j_call: TRBJ1-2

cdr3_nt: TGTGCCTGGAGTGTAATGGGCTACGAGCAGTACTTC
cdr3_aa: CAWSVMGYEQYF
v_call: TRBV30
clone_size: many
d_call: NA
j_call: TRBJ2-7

cdr3_nt: TGTGCCAGCAGCTTAGCGAATCAACCCTCTAACTATGGCTACACCTTC
cdr3_aa: CASSLANQPSNYGYTF
v_call: TRBV7-9
clone_size: NA
d_call: NA
j_call: TRBJ1-2

cdr3_nt: TGTGCCAGCAGTGATCTCCCGGACAGTGCAGAGACCCAGTACTTC
cdr3_aa: CASSDLPDSAETQYF
v_call: TRBV25-1
clone_size: many
d_call: NA
j_call: TRBJ2-5

cdr3_nt: TGCAGTGCTAGAGATCCCCGGAGCTCCTATAATTCACCCCTCCACTTT
cdr3_aa: CSARDPRSSYNSPLHF
v_call: TRBV20-1
clone_size: NA
d_call: NA
j_call: TRBJ1-6

cdr3_nt: TGTGCCAGCTCATATTACGGGACCTCTAATGAAAAACTGTTTTTT
cdr3_aa: CASSYYGTSNEKLFF
v_call: TRBV18
clone_size: few
d_call: NA
j_call: TRBJ1-4

cdr3_nt: TGTGCCAGCAGCCCAGGGTCCGGAGGGGTTGGCTACACCTTC
cdr3_aa: CASSPGSGGVGYTF
v_call: TRBV11-2
clone_size: many
d_call: NA
j_call: TRBJ1-2

cdr3_nt: TGTGCCAGCAGCTCCTACAGGGGTCCCAATGAAAAACTGTTTTTT
cdr3_aa: CASSSYRGPNEKLFF
v_call: TRBV7-6
clone_size: NA
d_call: TRBD1
j_call: TRBJ1-4

cdr3_nt: TGTGCCAGCGGCGGACTACTCGGAGGGGTCACTGAAGCTTTCTTT
cdr3_aa: CASGGLLGGVTEAFF
v_call: TRBV5-5
clone_size: few
d_call: NA
j_call: TRBJ1-1

cdr3_nt: TGTGCCAGCAGTTTCAAGGGCAAACCCTACGAGCAGTACTTC
cdr3_aa: CASSFKGKPYEQYF
v_call: TRBV28
clone_size: many
d_call: NA
j_call: TRBJ2-7

cdr3_nt: TGCAGTGCTAGAGATTATCAGGGACGGATACTCATGAACACTGAAGCTTTCTTT
cdr3_aa: CSARDYQGRILMNTEAFF
v_call: TRBV20-1
clone_size: few
d_call: NA
j_call: TRBJ1-1

cdr3_nt: TGTGCCAGCAGCCCGCAGGGACAGGGCAGCGAAAAACTGTTTTTT
cdr3_aa: CASSPQGQGSEKLFF
v_call: TRBV7-9
clone_size: few
d_call: TRBD1
j_call: TRBJ1-4

cdr3_nt: TGCAGTGCTAGAGATCGTGTAGGTGAGCAGTTCTTC
cdr3_aa: CSARDRVGEQFF
v_call: TRBV20-1
clone_size: few
d_call: NA
j_call: TRBJ2-1

cdr3_nt: TGCGCCAGCAGCCGGGGACAGTCGTACCAAGAGACCCAGTACTTC
cdr3_aa: CASSRGQSYQETQYF
v_call: TRBV5-1
clone_size: few
d_call: TRBD1
j_call: TRBJ2-5

cdr3_nt: TGTGCCAGCAGATTCCGCCACAGGGTGGGGGCGCCGGGTGTGTTCACTGAAGCTTTCTTT
cdr3_aa: CASRFRHRVGAPGVFTEAFF
v_call: TRBV6-1
clone_size: few
d_call: NA
j_call: TRBJ1-1

cdr3_nt: TGTGCCAGCAGCGGGGGACTAGCGGGAGGTGTCTACGAGCAGTACTTC
cdr3_aa: CASSGGLAGGVYEQYF
v_call: TRBV28
clone_size: many
d_call: TRBD2
j_call: TRBJ2-7

cdr3_nt: TGTGCCACCAGTGATTATACAGGGGACTATGGCTACACCTTC
cdr3_aa: CATSDYTGDYGYTF
v_call: TRBV24-1
clone_size: NA
d_call: TRBD1
j_call: TRBJ1-2

cdr3_nt: TGTGCCAGCAGTTACCCCAGGATGCGGGGTTTTGGATACGAGCAGTACTTC
cdr3_aa: CASSYPRMRGFGYEQYF
v_call: TRBV6-2/TRBV6-3
clone_size: NA
d_call: NA
j_call: TRBJ2-7

cdr3_nt: TGTGCCAGCAGCCGTCTGGGACACACTGAAGCTTTCTTT
cdr3_aa: CASSRLGHTEAFF
v_call: TRBV13
clone_size: many
d_call: NA
j_call: TRBJ1-1

cdr3_nt: TGTGCCAGCCTTATTAAGGGTCTAACAAAGGAGAAAGAGACCCAGTACTTC
cdr3_aa: CASLIKGLTKEKETQYF
v_call: TRBV2
clone_size: many
d_call: NA
j_call: TRBJ2-5

cdr3_nt: TGTGCCAGCAGCTTAGTAGGCGGGACGAACACTGAAGCTTTCTTT
cdr3_aa: CASSLVGGTNTEAFF
v_call: TRBV11-1
clone_size: few
d_call: NA
j_call: TRBJ1-1

cdr3_nt: TGTGCCAGCAGTCCGGCGGGACAGGGGACGAATCAGCCCCAGCATTTT
cdr3_aa: CASSPAGQGTNQPQHF
v_call: TRBV28
clone_size: NA
d_call: TRBD1
j_call: TRBJ1-5

cdr3_nt: TGTGCCAGCAGCGACAGGGGGATAAGTGAAAAACTGTTTTTT
cdr3_aa: CASSDRGISEKLFF
v_call: TRBV14
clone_size: many
d_call: TRBD1
j_call: TRBJ1-4

cdr3_nt: TGTGCCAGCAGTTCACCATCCCAACTAGCGGGGGTTGAGCAGTTCTTC
cdr3_aa: CASSSPSQLAGVEQFF
v_call: TRBV28
clone_size: few
d_call: TRBD2
j_call: TRBJ2-1

cdr3_nt: TGTGCCAGTAGTACCCGGGGTAGCGGATACGAGCAGTACTTC
cdr3_aa: CASSTRGSGYEQYF
v_call: TRBV19
clone_size: few
d_call: NA
j_call: TRBJ2-7

cdr3_nt: TGTGCCACCAAGAGGACAGTTCTCTATGGCTACACCTTC
cdr3_aa: CATKRTVLYGYTF
v_call: TRBV2
clone_size: many
d_call: NA
j_call: TRBJ1-2

cdr3_nt: TGTGCTAGTGGTTTAGAAACGGTGGGAGCTGAAGCTTTCTTT
cdr3_aa: CASGLETVGAEAFF
v_call: TRBV12-5
clone_size: many
d_call: NA
j_call: TRBJ1-1

cdr3_nt: TGTGCCAGCAGGGGCAGGGTCGCTGGGGCCAACGTCCTGACTTTC
cdr3_aa: CASRGRVAGANVLTF
v_call: TRBV5-5
clone_size: few
d_call: NA
j_call: TRBJ2-6

cdr3_nt: TGTGCCAGCACCTTTATTTCCGTGTCGGGACCCTACGAGCAGTACTTC
cdr3_aa: CASTFISVSGPYEQYF
v_call: TRBV7-9
clone_size: NA
d_call: NA
j_call: TRBJ2-7

cdr3_nt: TGTGCCAGCAGTTTAGAGCGGGGGATAGAAGCTTTCTTT
cdr3_aa: CASSLERGIEAFF
v_call: TRBV12-3/TRBV12-4
clone_size: many
d_call: NA
j_call: TRBJ1-1

cdr3_nt: TGTGCCAGCAGTTACGATGCGACAGGGGGCTTTGAGACCCAGTACTTC
cdr3_aa: CASSYDATGGFETQYF
v_call: TRBV6-5
clone_size: many
d_call: TRBD1
j_call: TRBJ2-5

cdr3_nt: TGTGCCATCAGTGTGGAACAGCAAGAGACCCAGTACTTC
cdr3_aa: CAISVEQQETQYF
v_call: TRBV10-3
clone_size: many
d_call: NA
j_call: TRBJ2-5

cdr3_nt: TGTGCCAGCAGCCAACAGGGCCTCTCTGGAAACACCATATATTTT
cdr3_aa: CASSQQGLSGNTIYF
v_call: TRBV3-1
clone_size: few
d_call: NA
j_call: TRBJ1-3

cdr3_nt: TGTGCCAGTAGTAGGGTGACAGGGATCAATCAGCCCCAGCATTTT
cdr3_aa: CASSRVTGINQPQHF
v_call: TRBV19
clone_size: NA
d_call: TRBD1
j_call: TRBJ1-5

cdr3_nt: TGCAGCGTTGAGGTACAGCGATACACTGAAGCTTTCTTT
cdr3_aa: CSVEVQRYTEAFF
v_call: TRBV29-1
clone_size: many
d_call: NA
j_call: TRBJ1-1